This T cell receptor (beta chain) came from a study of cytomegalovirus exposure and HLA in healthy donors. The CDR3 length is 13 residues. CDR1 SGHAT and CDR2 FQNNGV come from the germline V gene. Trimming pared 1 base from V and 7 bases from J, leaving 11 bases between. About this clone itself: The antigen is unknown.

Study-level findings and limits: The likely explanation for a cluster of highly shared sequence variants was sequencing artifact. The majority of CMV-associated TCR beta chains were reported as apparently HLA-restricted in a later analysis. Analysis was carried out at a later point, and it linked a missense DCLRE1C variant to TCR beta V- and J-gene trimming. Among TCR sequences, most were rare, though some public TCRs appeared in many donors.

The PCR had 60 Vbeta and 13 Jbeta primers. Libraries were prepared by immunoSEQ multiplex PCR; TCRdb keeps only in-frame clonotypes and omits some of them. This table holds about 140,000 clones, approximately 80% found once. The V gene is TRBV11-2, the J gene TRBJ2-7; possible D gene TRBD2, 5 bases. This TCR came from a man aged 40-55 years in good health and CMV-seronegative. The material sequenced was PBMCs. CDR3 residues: CASSLGVKREQYF. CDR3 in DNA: TGTGCCAGCAGCTTAGGGGTTAAGCGGGAGCAGTACTTC.